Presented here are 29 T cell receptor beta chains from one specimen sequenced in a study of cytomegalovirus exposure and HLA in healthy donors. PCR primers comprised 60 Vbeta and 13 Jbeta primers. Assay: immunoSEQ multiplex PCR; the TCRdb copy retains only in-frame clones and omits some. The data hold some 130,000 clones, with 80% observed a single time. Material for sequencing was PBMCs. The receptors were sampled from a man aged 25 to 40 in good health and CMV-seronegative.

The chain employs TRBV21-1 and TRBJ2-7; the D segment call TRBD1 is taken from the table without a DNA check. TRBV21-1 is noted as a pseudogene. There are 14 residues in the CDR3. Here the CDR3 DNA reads TGTGCCAGCAGCAAACGTCCCAGGCCCTACGAGCAGTACTTC. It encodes CASSKRPRPYEQYF.

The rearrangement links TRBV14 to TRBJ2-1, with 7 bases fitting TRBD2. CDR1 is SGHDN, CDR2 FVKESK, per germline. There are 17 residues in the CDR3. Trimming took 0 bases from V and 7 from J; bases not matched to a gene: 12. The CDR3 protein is CASSQDVWGGRRNEQFF. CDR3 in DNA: TGTGCCAGCAGCCAAGACGTCTGGGGCGGGAGAAGGAATGAGCAGTTCTTC. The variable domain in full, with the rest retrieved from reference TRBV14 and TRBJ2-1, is EAGVTQFPSHSVIEKGQTVTLRCDPISGHDNLYWYRRVMGKEIKFLLHFVKESKQDESGMPNNRFLAERTGGTYSTLKVQPAELEDSGVYFCASSQDVWGGRRNEQFFGPGTRLTVL.

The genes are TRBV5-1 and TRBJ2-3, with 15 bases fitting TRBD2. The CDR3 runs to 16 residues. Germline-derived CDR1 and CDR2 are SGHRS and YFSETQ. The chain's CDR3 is CSSGLAGGPGTDTQYF. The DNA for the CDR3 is TGCTCCTCAGGACTAGCGGGAGGGCCGGGCACAGATACGCAGTATTTT.

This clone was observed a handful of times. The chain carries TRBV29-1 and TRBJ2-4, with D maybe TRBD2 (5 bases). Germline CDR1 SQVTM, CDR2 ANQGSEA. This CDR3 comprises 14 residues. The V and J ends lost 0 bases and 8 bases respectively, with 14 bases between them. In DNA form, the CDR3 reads TGCAGCGTTGAAGATCTTCGAGGGATGCACATTCAGTACTTC. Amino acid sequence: CSVEDLRGMHIQYF.

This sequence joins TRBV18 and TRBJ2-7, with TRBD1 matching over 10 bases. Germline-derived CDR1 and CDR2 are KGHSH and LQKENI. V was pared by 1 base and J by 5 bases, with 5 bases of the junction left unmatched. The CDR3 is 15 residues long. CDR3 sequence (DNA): TGTGCCAGCTCACCACGGACAGGGGGGAGAGACGAGCAGTACTTC. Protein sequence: CASSPRTGGRDEQYF.

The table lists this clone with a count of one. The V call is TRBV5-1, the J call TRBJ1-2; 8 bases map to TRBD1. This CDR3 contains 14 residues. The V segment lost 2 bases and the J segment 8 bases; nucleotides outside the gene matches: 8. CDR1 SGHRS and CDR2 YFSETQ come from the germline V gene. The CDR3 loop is CASSLSLDRAGYTF. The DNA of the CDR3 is TGCGCCAGCAGCTTATCCCTGGACAGGGCAGGCTACACCTTC.

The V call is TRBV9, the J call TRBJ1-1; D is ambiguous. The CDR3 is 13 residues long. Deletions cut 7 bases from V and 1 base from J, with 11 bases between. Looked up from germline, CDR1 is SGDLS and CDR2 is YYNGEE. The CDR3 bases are TGTGCCAGCTCGATCGGTGCGAACACTGAAGCTTTCTTT. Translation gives CASSIGANTEAFF.

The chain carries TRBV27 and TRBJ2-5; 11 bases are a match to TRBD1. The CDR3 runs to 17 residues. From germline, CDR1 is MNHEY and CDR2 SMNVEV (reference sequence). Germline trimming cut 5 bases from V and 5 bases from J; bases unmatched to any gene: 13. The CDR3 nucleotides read TGTGCCAGCAGTCCGAGCCGCGGACAGGGGGCAGGGGAGACCCAGTACTTC. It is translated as CASSPSRGQGAGETQYF.

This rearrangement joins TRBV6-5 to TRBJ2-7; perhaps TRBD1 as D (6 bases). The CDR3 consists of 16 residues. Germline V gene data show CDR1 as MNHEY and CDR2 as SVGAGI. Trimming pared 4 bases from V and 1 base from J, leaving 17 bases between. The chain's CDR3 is CASSSLTGQRSYEQYF. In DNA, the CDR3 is TGTGCCAGCAGTTCCCTGACAGGACAACGGTCCTACGAGCAGTACTTC.

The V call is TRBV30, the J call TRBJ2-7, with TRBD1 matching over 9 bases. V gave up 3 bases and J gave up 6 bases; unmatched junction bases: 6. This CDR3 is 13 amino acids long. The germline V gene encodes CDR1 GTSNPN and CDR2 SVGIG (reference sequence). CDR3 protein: CAWRQGARGEQYF. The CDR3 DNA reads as TGTGCCTGGAGACAGGGGGCGAGAGGCGAGCAGTACTTC.

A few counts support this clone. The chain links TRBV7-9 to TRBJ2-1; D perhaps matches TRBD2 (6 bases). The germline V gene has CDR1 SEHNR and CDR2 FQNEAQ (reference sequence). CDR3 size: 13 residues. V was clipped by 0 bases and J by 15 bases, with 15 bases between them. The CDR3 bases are TGTGCCAGCAGCTTAGCCGCCCTCAGCGGGCCGTTCTTC. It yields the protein CASSLAALSGPFF.

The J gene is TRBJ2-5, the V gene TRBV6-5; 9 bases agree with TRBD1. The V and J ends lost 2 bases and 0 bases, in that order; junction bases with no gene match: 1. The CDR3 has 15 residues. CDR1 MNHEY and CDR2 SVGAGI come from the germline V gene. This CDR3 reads CASSYGTGNQETQYF. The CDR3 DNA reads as TGTGCCAGCAGTTACGGGACAGGGAACCAAGAGACCCAGTACTTC.

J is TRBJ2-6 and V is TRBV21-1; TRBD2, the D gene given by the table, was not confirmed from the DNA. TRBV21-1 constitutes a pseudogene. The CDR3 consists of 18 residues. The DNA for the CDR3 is TGTGCCAGCTTCGAGAAAATAAGAGGGTACTCTGGGGCCAACGTCCTGACTTTC. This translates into CASFEKIRGYSGANVLTF.

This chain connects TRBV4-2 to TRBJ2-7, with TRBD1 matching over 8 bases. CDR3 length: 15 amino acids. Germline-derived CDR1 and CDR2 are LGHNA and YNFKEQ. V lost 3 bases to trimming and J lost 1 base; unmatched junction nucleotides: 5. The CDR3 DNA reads TGTGCCAGCAGCCAGGCCGGACAGGGATCCTACGAGCAGTACTTC. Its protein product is CASSQAGQGSYEQYF.

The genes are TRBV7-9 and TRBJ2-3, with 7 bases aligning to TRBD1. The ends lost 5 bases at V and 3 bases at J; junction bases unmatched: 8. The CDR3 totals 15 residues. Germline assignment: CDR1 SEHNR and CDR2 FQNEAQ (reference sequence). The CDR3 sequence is CASSIPQGRTDTQYF. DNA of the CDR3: TGTGCCAGCAGCATCCCACAGGGGCGGACAGATACGCAGTATTTT.

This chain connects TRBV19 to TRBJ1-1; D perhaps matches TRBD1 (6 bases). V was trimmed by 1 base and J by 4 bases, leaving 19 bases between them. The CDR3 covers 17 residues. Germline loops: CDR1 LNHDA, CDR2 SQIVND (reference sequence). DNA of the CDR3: TGTGCCAGTAGTATAGGGGCCAGCGGGGGCTGGGGCACTGAAGCTTTCTTT. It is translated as CASSIGASGGWGTEAFF.

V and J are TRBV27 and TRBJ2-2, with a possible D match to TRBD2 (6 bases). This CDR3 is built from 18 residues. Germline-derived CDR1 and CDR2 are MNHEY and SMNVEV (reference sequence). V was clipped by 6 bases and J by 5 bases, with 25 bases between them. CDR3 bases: TGTGCCAGCAGCTTTTGGAGGGGCGCCCGGATTTGGACCGGGGAGCTGTTTTTT. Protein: CASSFWRGARIWTGELFF.

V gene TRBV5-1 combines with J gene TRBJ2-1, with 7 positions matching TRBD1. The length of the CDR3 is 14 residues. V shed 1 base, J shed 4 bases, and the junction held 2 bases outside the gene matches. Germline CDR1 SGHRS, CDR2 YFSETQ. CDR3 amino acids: CASSLMGQYNEQFF. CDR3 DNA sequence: TGCGCCAGCAGCTTGATGGGACAGTACAATGAGCAGTTCTTC.

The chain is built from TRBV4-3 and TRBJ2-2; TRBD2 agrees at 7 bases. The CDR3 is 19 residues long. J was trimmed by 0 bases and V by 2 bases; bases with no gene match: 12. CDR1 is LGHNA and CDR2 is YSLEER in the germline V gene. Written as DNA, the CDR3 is TGCGCCAGCAGCCAACGCGCAAGGAGGGGACTATCGAACACCGGGGAGCTGTTTTTT. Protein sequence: CASSQRARRGLSNTGELFF.

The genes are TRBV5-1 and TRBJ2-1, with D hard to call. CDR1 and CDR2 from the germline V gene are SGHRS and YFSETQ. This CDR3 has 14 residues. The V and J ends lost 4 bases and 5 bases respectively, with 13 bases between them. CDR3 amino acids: CASSPLQVDNEQFF. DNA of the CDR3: TGCGCCAGCAGCCCCCTCCAGGTGGACAATGAGCAGTTCTTC.

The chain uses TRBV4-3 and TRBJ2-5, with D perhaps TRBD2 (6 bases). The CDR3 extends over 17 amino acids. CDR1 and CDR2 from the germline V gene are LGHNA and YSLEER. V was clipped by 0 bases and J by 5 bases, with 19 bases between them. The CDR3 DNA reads TGCGCCAGCAGCCAAGATCCGACGAGAATAAGCGGGGAGACCCAGTACTTC. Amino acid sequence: CASSQDPTRISGETQYF.

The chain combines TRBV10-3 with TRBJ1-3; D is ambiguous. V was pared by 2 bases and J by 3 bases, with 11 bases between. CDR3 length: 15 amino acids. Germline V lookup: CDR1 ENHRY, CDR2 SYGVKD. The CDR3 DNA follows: TGTGCCATCAGTGAGGGCGAAGGAGGTGGAAACACCATATATTTT. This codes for CAISEGEGGGNTIYF.

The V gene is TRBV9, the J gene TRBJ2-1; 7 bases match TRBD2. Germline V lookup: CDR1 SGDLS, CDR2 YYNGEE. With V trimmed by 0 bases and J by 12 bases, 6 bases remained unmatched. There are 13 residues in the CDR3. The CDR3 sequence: CASSVDDGRLQFF. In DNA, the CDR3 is TGTGCCAGCAGCGTAGATGACGGGAGGCTGCAGTTCTTC.

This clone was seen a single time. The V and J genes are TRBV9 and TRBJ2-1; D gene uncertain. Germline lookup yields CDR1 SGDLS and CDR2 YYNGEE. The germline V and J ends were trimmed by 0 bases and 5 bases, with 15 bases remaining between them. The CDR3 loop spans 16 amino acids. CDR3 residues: CASSVEYPGWDNEQFF. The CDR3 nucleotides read TGTGCCAGCAGCGTAGAGTATCCGGGTTGGGACAATGAGCAGTTCTTC.

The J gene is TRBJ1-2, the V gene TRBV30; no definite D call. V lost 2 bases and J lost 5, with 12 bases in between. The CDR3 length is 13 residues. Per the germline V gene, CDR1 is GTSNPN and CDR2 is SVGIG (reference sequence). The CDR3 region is CAWSREQRYGYTF. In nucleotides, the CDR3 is TGTGCCTGGAGTAGGGAACAGCGGTATGGCTACACCTTC.

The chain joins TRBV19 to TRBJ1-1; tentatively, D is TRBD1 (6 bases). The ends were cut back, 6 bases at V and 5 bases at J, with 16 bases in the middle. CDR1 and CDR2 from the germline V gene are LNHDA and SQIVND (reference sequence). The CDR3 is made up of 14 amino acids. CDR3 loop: CASRLGGPKTEAFF. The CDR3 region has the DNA TGTGCCAGTAGACTCGGGGGGCCGAAGACTGAAGCTTTCTTT.

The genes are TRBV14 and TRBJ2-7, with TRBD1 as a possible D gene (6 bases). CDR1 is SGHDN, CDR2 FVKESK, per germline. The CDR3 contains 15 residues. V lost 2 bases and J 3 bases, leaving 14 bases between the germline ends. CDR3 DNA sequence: TGTGCCAGCAGCCAAAGCCCCGACAGGAACTACGAGCAGTACTTC. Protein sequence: CASSQSPDRNYEQYF.

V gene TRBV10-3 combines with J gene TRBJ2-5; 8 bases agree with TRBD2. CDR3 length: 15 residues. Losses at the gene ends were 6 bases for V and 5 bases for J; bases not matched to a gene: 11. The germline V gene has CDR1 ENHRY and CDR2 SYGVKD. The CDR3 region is CAISAREGGGETQYF. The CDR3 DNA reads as TGTGCCATCAGCGCTCGGGAGGGGGGGGGCGAGACCCAGTACTTC.

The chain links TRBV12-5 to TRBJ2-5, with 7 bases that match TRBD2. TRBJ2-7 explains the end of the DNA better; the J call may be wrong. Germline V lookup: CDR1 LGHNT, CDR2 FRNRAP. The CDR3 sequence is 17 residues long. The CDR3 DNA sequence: TGTGCTAGTGAGGGCCTTACGTTACAGCGGGGAGCCTACGAGCAGTACTTC. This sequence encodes CASEGLTLQRGAYEQYF.